Sequencing of this T cell receptor beta chain was carried out in a study of blood T cell repertoires in COVID-19 (dated by TCRdb to 2020 to 2021). Broadly, across the study: Collaborator samples came from the United States, Italy and Spain and covered acute and convalescent phases of COVID-19. The material from the prospective study consisted of cDNA or gDNA derived from T cells, B-cell-depleted T cells, or PBMCs. Deeply sampled blood TCRbeta repertoires from subjects exposed to, actively infected with, or recovered from COVID-19 were included in the dataset. The repertoires were released in a freely available public database meant as a resource for research on the immune response to SARS-CoV-2. Samples came from the ongoing ImmuneRACE study (first 160 participants) plus 1,254 subjects from 6 global collaborators. A de-identified subject ID, COVID-19 status, age in years and sex were almost always included in the sample metadata. Where HLA class I and class II types were available, the types were taken from metadata supplied by the sample provider, not from assay-based typing. Paper-wide results and their limitations: How much clinical and demographic metadata was included differed by source and by participant, and the metadata was provided uncurated.

The immunoSEQ Assay, a bias-controlled multiplex PCR, was used to amplify TCRbeta CDR3 regions from genomic DNA. The paper's data handling went like this. Within the assay, amplification of reference gene primers was used to estimate how many nucleated cells each sample contained. To quantify the absolute abundance of each unique TCRbeta CDR3 rearrangement, sequence reads were collapsed and filtered. For each sample, productive Simpson clonality was calculated as the square root of Simpson's diversity index across productive rearrangements. TCRdb provides this immuneACCESS table in a form limited to in-frame rearrangements. Some clones are lacking; in checked studies, under half of them reflect an unresolved V gene, and why the rest are absent is not known. The V and J calls and clone size come from that table; D and trimming were worked out from the DNA. This sample has a few hundred thousand clones in its table, and more than 75% of those were observed once. The ten biggest clones cover about 6% of the sample.

In regard to this clone: No cognate antigen has been identified for it. No qualities accompany the bases; no much larger clone lies one base away.

V is trimmed back by 2 bases and J by 6 bases, and the junction contains 9 bases that no gene match accounts for. CDR1 and CDR2 were assigned from the germline V gene as MDHEN and SYDVKM. The CDR3 numbers 16 residues from cysteine through phenylalanine. Only CDR3 DNA is held: 48 bases, read in frame from base 1. Samples from volunteer blood donors who had recovered from COVID-19 were contributed by a second Seattle source. Whole blood was collected in K2EDTA tubes by collaborating institutions according to the institutions' own protocols. For TCRbeta analysis, collaborators shipped samples as frozen whole blood, isolated PBMCs, or DNA extracted from either of those sample types.

The clonotype comes from a man between 60 and 75 years old who had recovered from COVID-19. The chain was built from TRBV28 and TRBJ2-1, with 8 bases aligning to TRBD2. Sequenced sample: peripheral blood. CDR3 region: CASSLITAGGFNEQFF. The sequence in DNA is TGTGCCAGCAGTTTAATAACGGCGGGAGGTTTCAATGAGCAGTTCTTC.